Following are 22 T cell receptor beta chains from one sample sequenced in a study of blood T cell repertoires in COVID-19. The table came from immunoSEQ multiplex PCR; TCRdb's copy has only in-frame clones and leaves some out. The sample records approximately 300,000 clones, approximately 88% being singletons. Sequences were obtained from PBMCs or T cells enriched from blood (not recorded which). These receptors all stem from a man aged 55 to 69 who had recovered from COVID-19.

The chain joins TRBV19 to TRBJ1-3, with 7 bases matching TRBD1. The CDR3 runs to 14 residues. Trimming took 6 bases from V and 3 from J; bases not matched to a gene: 5. CDR1 and CDR2 (germline): LNHDA, SQIVND (reference sequence). The CDR3, as DNA: TGTGCCAGTAGACCAACAGGGGTTGGAAACACCATATATTTT. Translated, it gives CASRPTGVGNTIYF.

The sample holds one count of this clone. The gene calls are TRBV4-2 and TRBJ1-2, with 11 positions matching TRBD1. This CDR3 is 17 amino acids long. Germline V gene data show CDR1 as LGHNA and CDR2 as YNFKEQ. V was pared by 2 bases and J by 6 bases, with 11 bases of the junction left unmatched. The CDR3 sequence: CASSQRGAGQGANGYTF. In nucleotides, the CDR3 is TGTGCCAGCAGCCAACGGGGGGCTGGACAGGGGGCGAATGGCTACACCTTC.

The chain uses TRBV24-1 and TRBJ2-3; a weak D match, TRBD2 (7 bases). V dropped 1 base and J dropped 5 bases, with 9 bases sitting between them. This CDR3 contains 14 residues. Germline V CDR1 and CDR2: KGHDR, SFDVKD. The CDR3 is CATSDLGGVDTQYF. Here the CDR3 DNA reads TGTGCCACCAGTGATTTAGGGGGGGTAGATACGCAGTATTTT.

The chain employs TRBV29-1 and TRBJ2-5; TRBD1 matches at 9 bases. The ends lost 6 bases at V and 5 bases at J; junction bases unmatched: 7. The CDR3 is 13 amino acids. From germline, CDR1 is SQVTM and CDR2 ANQGSEA. CDR3 DNA: TGCAGCGTCTCATGGACAGGGGTGGAGACCCAGTACTTC. This codes for CSVSWTGVETQYF.

This chain uses TRBV19 with TRBJ1-1, with a tentative D call TRBD1 (5 bases). With 6 bases removed from V and 0 bases from J, the gap between germline ends came to 11 bases. Germline V lookup: CDR1 LNHDA, CDR2 SQIVND (reference sequence). The CDR3 has 14 amino acids. The CDR3 DNA follows: TGTGCCAGTAGGCCCAGGGCTTTGAACACTGAAGCTTTCTTT. As protein: CASRPRALNTEAFF.

In DNA, the CDR3 is TGTGCCAGCAGTCTCGAGACAGGGCCTATGAACACTGAAGCTTTCTTT. It codes for CASSLETGPMNTEAFF. The chain has TRBV25-1 and TRBJ1-1, with 7 bases identical to TRBD1. The CDR3 runs 16 residues. Germline V gives CDR1 MGHDK, CDR2 SYGVNS. The J segment lost 0 bases and the V segment lost 5 bases, leaving 9 bases of the junction unmatched. Variable domain in full (rest from reference TRBV25-1 and TRBJ1-1): EADIYQTPRYLVIGTGKKITLECSQTMGHDKMYWYQQDPGMELHLIHYSYGVNSTEKGDLSSESTVSRIRTEHFPLTLESARPSHTSQYLCASSLETGPMNTEAFFGQGTRLTVV.

The rearrangement joins TRBV15 to TRBJ2-3; a weak D match, TRBD1 (5 bases). This CDR3 has 16 amino acids. Trimming removed 1 base at V and 2 bases at J, with 13 bases between. Germline loops: CDR1 LNHNV, CDR2 YYDKDF (reference sequence). CDR3 sequence reads: CATSRVLGADTDTQYF. The CDR3 DNA is TGTGCCACCAGCAGAGTTTTAGGGGCGGACACAGATACGCAGTATTTT.

CDR3 sequence (DNA): TGTGCCAGCAGCCACGGACAGCCCAATTCACCCCTCCACTTT. Its protein product is CASSHGQPNSPLHF. The chain has TRBV6-5 and TRBJ1-6; maybe TRBD1 (6 bases). CDR3 length: 14 amino acids. The germline gives CDR1 MNHEY, CDR2 SVGAGI. The ends were cut back, 6 bases at V and 7 bases at J, with 13 bases in the middle.

The chain combines TRBV24-1 with TRBJ2-1; 9 positions match TRBD2. This CDR3 has 16 amino acids. Trimming took 4 bases from V and 8 from J; bases not matched to a gene: 11. Germline V lookup: CDR1 KGHDR, CDR2 SFDVKD. CDR3 DNA: TGTGCCACCAGTGACGCGAGCGGGACTAGCTTTTATGAGCAGTTCTTC. Its translation: CATSDASGTSFYEQFF.

CDR3 amino acids: CATSDPTGLPYGYTF. CDR3 sequence (DNA): TGTGCCACCAGTGACCCGACAGGGCTCCCCTATGGCTACACCTTC. This chain links TRBV24-1 with TRBJ1-2, with 7 bases that match TRBD1. The J segment lost 4 bases and the V segment lost 4 bases, leaving 8 bases of the junction unmatched. Germline V gene data show CDR1 as KGHDR and CDR2 as SFDVKD. CDR3 length: 15 residues.

The chain couples TRBV28 to TRBJ1-6; D is unresolved. Trimming removed 5 bases at V and 6 bases at J, with 8 bases between. The CDR3 totals 13 residues. Germline-derived CDR1 and CDR2 are MDHEN and SYDVKM. CDR3 bases: TGTGCCAGCAGTATATACATTAATTCACCCCTCCACTTT. It encodes CASSIYINSPLHF. The complete variable domain, with remaining parts taken from reference TRBV28 and TRBJ1-6, reads DVKVTQSSRYLVKRTGEKVFLECVQDMDHENMFWYRQDPGLGLRLIYFSYDVKMKEKGDIPEGYSVSREKKERFSLILESASTNQTSMYLCASSIYINSPLHFGNGTRLTVT.

This rearrangement joins TRBV7-2 to TRBJ2-1; TRBD1 aligns across 10 bases. Germline V gene lookup returns CDR1 SGHTA and CDR2 FQGNSA. J was trimmed by 8 bases and V by 5 bases; bases with no gene match: 6. The CDR3 is 14 amino acids. CDR3 DNA: TGTGCCAGCAGCCAAGGGACAGGGGACCATGAGCAGTTCTTC. Translation: CASSQGTGDHEQFF.

V and J are TRBV7-9 and TRBJ2-1; 8 bases match TRBD2. V gave up 6 bases and J gave up 0 bases; unmatched junction bases: 4. CDR1 is SEHNR, CDR2 FQNEAQ, per germline (reference sequence). There are 15 residues in the CDR3. The CDR3 spells CASRRSGSSYNEQFF. The CDR3 region has the DNA TGTGCCAGCAGGCGAAGCGGGAGCTCCTACAATGAGCAGTTCTTC. The variable domain in full, with the rest retrieved from reference TRBV7-9 and TRBJ2-1, is DTGVSQNPRHKITKRGQNVTFRCDPISEHNRLYWYRQTLGQGPEFLTYFQNEAQLEKSRLLSDRFSAERPKGSFSTLEIQRTEQGDSAMYLCASRRSGSSYNEQFFGPGTRLTVL.

The chain couples TRBV7-3 to TRBJ2-1, with D perhaps matching TRBD2 (6 bases). The CDR3 extends over 15 amino acids. Between the trimmed V and J ends, which lost 0 bases and 0 bases, there was a span of 6 bases. Germline V gives CDR1 SGHTA, CDR2 FQGTGA. Here the CDR3 DNA reads TGTGCCAGCAGCTTAACGGGAGGCTCCTACAATGAGCAGTTCTTC. Protein: CASSLTGGSYNEQFF.

The V gene is TRBV7-2, the J gene TRBJ2-1; TRBD1 matches at 9 bases. The CDR3 contains 15 residues. CDR1 and CDR2 from the germline V gene are SGHTA and FQGNSA. V shed 5 bases, J shed 9 bases, and the junction held 11 bases outside the gene matches. CDR3 amino acids: CASSQRDRVGGEQFF. The CDR3 nucleotides are TGTGCCAGCAGCCAAAGGGACAGGGTAGGAGGTGAGCAGTTCTTC.

The chain has TRBV5-4 and TRBJ2-2, with D perhaps TRBD1 (6 bases). Germline V lookup: CDR1 SGHNT, CDR2 YYREEE (reference sequence). Trimming removed 0 bases from V and 1 base from J, with 10 bases in between. This CDR3 region has 16 residues. CDR3 sequence: CASSLGQVRNTGELFF. For the CDR3, the DNA is TGTGCCAGCAGCTTGGGACAGGTCCGGAACACCGGGGAGCTGTTTTTT.

The chain has TRBV27 and TRBJ2-1; TRBD1 matches at 10 bases. The length of the CDR3 is 17 residues. Germline-derived CDR1 and CDR2 are MNHEY and SMNVEV (reference sequence). J lost 4 bases, V lost 3 bases, and 9 bases had no gene match. The CDR3 DNA reads TGTGCCAGCAGTTTTACCTCCCTGGGACAGGGGTACAATGAGCAGTTCTTC. This gives the protein CASSFTSLGQGYNEQFF.

This clone was detected a few times. The chain combines TRBV7-2 with TRBJ1-5; 7 nucleotides match TRBD1. From germline, CDR1 is SGHTA and CDR2 FQGNSA. This CDR3 has 13 amino acids. V shed 5 bases, J shed 7 bases, and the junction held 5 bases outside the gene matches. CDR3: CASSPQGGQPQHF. As DNA, the CDR3 is TGTGCCAGCAGCCCCCAGGGGGGCCAGCCCCAGCATTTT.

This clone appeared once. The rearrangement joins TRBV7-2 to TRBJ1-1; 9 bases are shared with TRBD1. The germline V gene has CDR1 SGHTA and CDR2 FQGNSA. Trimming at V came to 4 bases and at J to 6 bases, leaving 9 bases not matched to a gene. The length of the CDR3 is 15 residues. The CDR3 DNA reads as TGTGCCAGCAGCTGGGGGACAGGGTACATCCCTGAAGCTTTCTTT. Translated, it gives CASSWGTGYIPEAFF.

V usage is TRBV7-9 and J usage is TRBJ1-4, with D possibly being TRBD1 (6 bases). The germline V and J ends were trimmed by 2 bases and 8 bases, with 21 bases remaining between them. The CDR3 consists of 17 residues. Germline CDR1 and CDR2: SEHNR and FQNEAQ (reference sequence). As DNA, the CDR3 is TGTGCCAGCAGCTTAAAGGCGGCAGGGGCGGTCGGAGAAAAACTGTTTTTT. Amino acids: CASSLKAAGAVGEKLFF.

As DNA, the CDR3 is TGTGCCAGCTCACCGGGCAGGGGCTGGGAGACCCAGTACTTC. Amino acid sequence: CASSPGRGWETQYF. V gene TRBV18 combines with J gene TRBJ2-5; D perhaps matches TRBD1 (6 bases). This CDR3 comprises 14 residues. CDR1 is KGHSH, CDR2 LQKENI, per germline. The V end lost 3 bases, the J end lost 5 bases, and 13 bases lay between the germline ends.

V and J are TRBV5-1 and TRBJ1-3; D not certain. Trimming removed 4 bases from V and 4 bases from J, with 9 bases in between. CDR3 length: 13 amino acids. CDR1 SGHRS and CDR2 YFSETQ come from the germline V gene. Here the CDR3 DNA reads TGCGCCAGCAGCGAGGTTGTCGGAAACACCATATATTTT. It specifies CASSEVVGNTIYF. The whole variable domain, filled in from reference TRBV5-1 and TRBJ1-3, reads KAGVTQTPRYLIKTRGQQVTLSCSPISGHRSVSWYQQTPGQGLQFLFEYFSETQRNKGNFPGRFSGRQFSNSRSEMNVSTLELGDSALYLCASSEVVGNTIYFGEGSWLTVV.